Below are 9 T cell receptor beta chains sequenced from a single sample in a study of blood T cell repertoires in COVID-19. TCRdb's copy holds only in-frame clones and misses some; the assay was immunoSEQ multiplex PCR. The table has around 80,000 clones, about 87% seen once; the top ten hold 9.1%. The sequenced sample consisted of peripheral blood. The receptors were sampled from a human donor in a cohort sampled during active COVID-19.

This clone occurred once. The chain recombines TRBV2 with TRBJ2-7; 11 nucleotides match TRBD1. Germline V gene sequence: CDR1 SNHLY, CDR2 FYNNEI. The length of the CDR3 is 13 residues. V shed 7 bases and J 6 bases; nucleotides not matched to a gene: 5. CDR3 nucleotides: TGTGCCAGCATCCGGACAGGGGGCGGCGAGCAGTACTTC. This translates into CASIRTGGGEQYF.

This chain connects TRBV7-3 to TRBJ2-3, with 12 bases aligning to TRBD2. This CDR3 region has 16 residues. V lost 3 bases, J lost 4 bases, and 5 bases stayed unmatched. The germline gives CDR1 SGHTA, CDR2 FQGTGA. This CDR3 is CASSFLAGGPADTQYF. In DNA, the CDR3 is TGTGCCAGCAGCTTCCTAGCGGGGGGGCCTGCAGATACGCAGTATTTT.

The chain employs TRBV10-3 and TRBJ2-5; 9 bases line up with TRBD1. CDR3 size: 17 residues. V dropped 4 bases and J dropped 1; count of bases not matched to a gene: 10. Germline CDR1 reads ENHRY; CDR2 reads SYGVKD. This chain's CDR3 is CAISAGTGFSGQETQYF. The CDR3 bases are TGTGCCATCAGTGCGGGGACAGGGTTTTCGGGCCAAGAGACCCAGTACTTC.

The chain carries TRBV9 and TRBJ2-3, with TRBD2 matching over 11 bases. The CDR3 covers 16 residues. The V segment lost 4 bases and the J segment 7 bases; nucleotides outside the gene matches: 11. Germline V CDR1 and CDR2: SGDLS, YYNGEE. The CDR3 region is CASSPALSGGVNTQYF. The CDR3 coding sequence is TGTGCCAGCAGCCCCGCACTTAGCGGGGGGGTAAATACGCAGTATTTT.

This clone was counted a single time. This chain joins TRBV4-1 and TRBJ2-1; 8 bases line up with TRBD2. CDR1 and CDR2 (germline): MGHRA, YSYEKL. The length of the CDR3 is 16 residues. The ends lost 1 base at V and 4 bases at J; junction bases unmatched: 6. The CDR3 nucleotides read TGCGCCAGCAGCCAAGCGGGGGGGCCGGGATACAATGAGCAGTTCTTC. Its protein is CASSQAGGPGYNEQFF.

The CDR3 region is CAISEGRHHSGNTIYF. The CDR3 DNA reads as TGTGCCATCAGTGAGGGGAGACACCACTCTGGAAACACCATATATTTT. The chain couples TRBV10-3 to TRBJ1-3; D uncertain. The germline gives CDR1 ENHRY, CDR2 SYGVKD. This CDR3 is 16 amino acids long. Trimming shortened V by 2 bases and J by 0 bases, and 11 bases separated the two germline ends.

The chain couples TRBV7-9 to TRBJ2-5; TRBD2 matches at 10 bases. Germline V gene lookup returns CDR1 SEHNR and CDR2 FQNEAQ (reference sequence). The CDR3 consists of 15 residues. Trimming cost V 2 bases and J 5 bases; bases outside gene matches: 5. This CDR3 is CASSLSSGRRETQYF. The CDR3 coding sequence is TGTGCCAGCAGCTTATCTAGCGGGAGACGGGAGACCCAGTACTTC.

This clone was seen once. In DNA, the CDR3 is TGTGCCAGCAGACTCGTGACAGACTCCTACGAGCAGTACTTC. It translates to CASRLVTDSYEQYF. The J gene is TRBJ2-7, the V gene TRBV6-6; tentatively, D is TRBD1 (5 bases). Germline assignment: CDR1 MNHNY and CDR2 SVGAGI (reference sequence). Trimming took off 6 bases at V and 0 bases at J, with 12 bases between the two ends. This CDR3 is built from 14 residues.

This chain links TRBV14 with TRBJ1-1; D possibly corresponds to TRBD1 (6 bases). Trimming pared 0 bases from V and 11 bases from J, leaving 10 bases between. This CDR3 region has 12 residues. Germline CDR1 SGHDN, CDR2 FVKESK. The CDR3 loop reads CASSQEPGAAFF. CDR3 in DNA: TGTGCCAGCAGCCAAGAACCAGGGGCGGCTTTCTTT.